Shown below are 4 T cell receptor beta chains from a single sample sequenced in a study of T cells in Graves' hyperthyroidism and ophthalmopathy. RNA transcripts were the template for amplifying TCR beta CDR3 regions. The HTBI primer set was used in a first-round RT-PCR of the TCR CDR3. TCRdb used MiXCR to reprocess the multiplex PCR reads, holding one entry per CDR3 protein. The sample records about 640,000 distinct CDR3 sequences, less than 25% being singletons. The sample taken for sequencing was blood. These receptors were collected from a man aged 30 to 45 with Graves' ophthalmopathy.

This clonotype was counted at least ten times. The gene calls are TRBV12-3 or TRBV12-4 and TRBJ2-1; 11 nucleotides match TRBD2. V shed 8 bases and J 3 bases; nucleotides not matched to a gene: 6. The CDR3 contains 15 residues. CDR3 DNA sequence: TGTGCCAGCGCCCCCGGGACTAGCGGCTACAATGAGCAGTTCTTC. Translating it yields CASAPGTSGYNEQFF.

The chain uses TRBV18 and TRBJ2-1; possible D gene TRBD1, 5 bases. The V end was cut by 6 bases, the J end by 1 base, with 13 bases between. This CDR3 spans 15 amino acids. Germline V CDR1 and CDR2: KGHSH, LQKENI. This CDR3 is CASSQGSGSYNEQFF. CDR3 sequence (DNA): TGTGCCAGCTCGCAGGGAAGTGGGTCCTACAATGAGCAGTTCTTC.

This chain links TRBV6-5 with TRBJ1-4; maybe TRBD1 (5 bases). This CDR3 has 15 amino acids. V was cut by 0 bases and J by 8 bases, with 13 bases left in between. CDR1 is MNHEY, CDR2 SVGAGI, per germline. The CDR3 sequence: CASSYSTGRGEKLFF. The CDR3 DNA sequence: TGTGCCAGCAGTTACTCGACGGGGCGAGGAGAAAAACTGTTTTTT.

The rearrangement links TRBV27 to TRBJ2-7; 8 bases match TRBD1. CDR3 length: 17 residues. Germline CDR1 reads MNHEY; CDR2 reads SMNVEV (reference sequence). J lost 5 bases, V lost 4 bases, and 16 bases had no gene match. The CDR3: CASSYFPGQGFSDEQYF. Here the CDR3 DNA reads TGTGCCAGCAGTTACTTCCCCGGACAGGGCTTTTCCGACGAGCAGTACTTC.